Below are 21 T cell receptor beta chains sequenced from a single sample in a study of cytomegalovirus exposure and HLA in healthy donors (dated by TCRdb to between 2016 and 2019). The protocol used for the library was the immunoSEQ multiplex PCR assay. For the multiplex PCR, a mixture combining 60 forward primers for TCR Vbeta segments and 13 reverse primers for TCR Jbeta segments was used. The clones in this table, taken by TCRdb from immuneACCESS, are in-frame only. Not every clone is retained; where verified, under half of the shortfall comes from an unresolved V gene, and the cause of the rest is unknown. The sample has more than 80,000 clones on record, around 64% of them singletons. Clones ranked in the top ten supply approximately 3% of the sample. Source material: PBMCs. The source is a man in his sixties in good health and CMV-seronegative.

The CDR3 coding sequence is TGTGCCTGGAGATGGTGGGCCAGTACAGATACGCAGTATTTT. Its translation: CAWRWWASTDTQYF. V is TRBV30 and J is TRBJ2-3, with unresolved D. V shed 3 bases and J shed 3 bases, with 13 bases lying between them. Germline CDR1 reads GTSNPN; CDR2 reads SVGIG (reference sequence). The CDR3 extends over 14 amino acids.

The V gene is TRBV21-1, the J gene TRBJ1-2. TRBV21-1 is deemed a pseudogene. The CDR3 spans 15 residues. The CDR3 DNA reads TGTGCCAGCACTCGGGTAGGAGGGGAACGATATGGCTACACCTTC. This codes for CASTRVGGERYGYTF.

This sequence joins TRBV28 and TRBJ1-2, with TRBD1 matching over 8 bases. This CDR3 comprises 16 residues. J was trimmed by 8 bases and V by 2 bases; bases with no gene match: 13. Looked up from germline, CDR1 is MDHEN and CDR2 is SYDVKM. DNA for the CDR3: TGTGCCAGCAGTTTAGTTAACCCTGGACAGGGATACGGCTACACCTTC. Amino acids: CASSLVNPGQGYGYTF.

CDR3 in amino acids: CALSAQYF. In DNA form, the CDR3 reads TGCGCTTTGTCGGCCCAGTACTTC. V usage is TRBV20-1 and J usage is TRBJ2-5; D ambiguous. Germline assignment: CDR1 DFQATT and CDR2 SNEGSKA (reference sequence). The CDR3 extends over 8 amino acids.

The CDR3 here is CASSVVVDSPLHF. CDR3 nucleotide sequence: TGTGCCAGCAGCGTAGTTGTAGATTCACCCCTCCACTTT. V usage is TRBV9 and J usage is TRBJ1-6; D is uncertain. The CDR3 runs 13 residues. Trimming shortened V by 0 bases and J by 8 bases, and 6 bases separated the two germline ends. The germline V gene encodes CDR1 SGDLS and CDR2 YYNGEE.

Regarding this clone: Mismatch with germline at one junction end may stem from a read error. The chain couples TRBV7-7 to TRBJ2-2; D perhaps matches TRBD1 (6 bases). The CDR3 is 15 amino acids. CDR1 and CDR2 from the germline V gene are SSHAT and FNYEAQ (reference sequence). The CDR3: CASSATSTGTGELFF. CDR3 sequence (DNA): TGTGCTAGCAGCGCGACCTCGACAGGCACCGGGGAGCTGTTTTTT.

V usage is TRBV2 and J usage is TRBJ1-1; D possibly corresponds to TRBD1 (6 bases). The CDR3 contains 13 residues. Trimming cost V 6 bases and J 1 base, with 9 bases left between them. The germline V gene has CDR1 SNHLY and CDR2 FYNNEI. DNA for the CDR3: TGTGCCAGCAGGGACAGATCGAACACTGAAGCTTTCTTT. It yields the protein CASRDRSNTEAFF.

V gene TRBV7-2 combines with J gene TRBJ2-1; 10 bases match TRBD2. V gave up 5 bases and J gave up 9 bases; unmatched junction bases: 10. Germline V lookup: CDR1 SGHTA, CDR2 FQGNSA. The CDR3 has 15 amino acids. In nucleotides, the CDR3 is TGTGCCAGCAGCCTGGGACTAGCGCTCGGCGGTGAGCAGTTCTTC. Its translation: CASSLGLALGGEQFF.

This chain joins TRBV4-1 and TRBJ2-3, with a tentative D call TRBD2 (6 bases). The CDR3 totals 18 residues. Trimming shortened V by 6 bases and J by 4 bases, and 26 bases separated the two germline ends. The V gene's germline CDR1 is MGHRA and CDR2 YSYEKL. CDR3 amino acids: CASRPGEGLARNPDTQYF. CDR3 in DNA: TGCGCCAGCAGGCCGGGAGAGGGGTTGGCCCGGAATCCAGATACGCAGTATTTT.

This clone was detected once. This chain connects TRBV6-1 to TRBJ2-3; no reliable D call. This CDR3 has 13 amino acids. V shed 5 bases and J shed 2 bases, with 8 bases lying between them. Germline V CDR1 and CDR2: MNHNS, SASEGT. The CDR3 DNA follows: TGTGCCAGCAGTTGGCAGGTCACAGATACGCAGTATTTT. Translation gives CASSWQVTDTQYF.

In this sample, this clone turned up a few times. The J gene is TRBJ1-5, the V gene TRBV19; 7 nucleotides line up with TRBD1. The CDR3 is made up of 15 amino acids. J lost 4 bases, V lost 0 bases, and 3 bases had no gene match. Germline assignment: CDR1 LNHDA and CDR2 SQIVND (reference sequence). The CDR3 sequence: CASSIEATGNQPQHF. CDR3 nucleotides: TGTGCCAGTAGTATAGAGGCGACAGGGAATCAGCCCCAGCATTTT.

This clone was seen many times. CDR3 coding DNA: TGTGCCAGCAGCTCGTATCAGGGCAGTAGGACTGAAGCTTTCTTT. It yields the protein CASSSYQGSRTEAFF. The genes are TRBV7-9 and TRBJ1-1, with D perhaps TRBD1 (5 bases). The CDR3 is made up of 15 amino acids. The germline V gene has CDR1 SEHNR and CDR2 FQNEAQ (reference sequence). The ends were cut back, 4 bases at V and 5 bases at J, with 17 bases in the middle.

This clone has a handful of counts. The V call is TRBV19, the J call TRBJ2-7; the D gene is possibly TRBD2 (6 bases). CDR3 length: 14 residues. Germline-derived CDR1 and CDR2 are LNHDA and SQIVND (reference sequence). The ends were cut back, 3 bases at V and 2 bases at J, with 11 bases in the middle. CDR3 DNA: TGTGCCAGTAGTATTATTGGGGGGACCTACGAGCAGTACTTC. Its translation is CASSIIGGTYEQYF.

V gene TRBV5-5 combines with J gene TRBJ2-7; TRBD1 agrees at 12 bases. The CDR3 runs 12 residues. Germline assignment: CDR1 SGHKS and CDR2 YYEKEE (reference sequence). J was trimmed by 8 bases and V by 4 bases; bases with no gene match: 1. CDR3 amino acids: CASSRDRGQQYF. CDR3 DNA sequence: TGTGCCAGCAGCAGGGACAGGGGGCAGCAGTACTTC.

The chain joins TRBV5-1 to TRBJ1-2; D unresolved. The CDR3 covers 13 residues. V was cut by 0 bases and J by 6 bases, with 9 bases left in between. CDR1 is SGHRS, CDR2 YFSETQ, per germline. The CDR3 coding sequence is TGCGCCAGCAGCTTGGGCGCTCGGGATGGCTACACCTTC. Residues: CASSLGARDGYTF.

This rearrangement joins TRBV5-1 to TRBJ2-5; a weak D match, TRBD2 (6 bases). The length of the CDR3 is 16 residues. Germline V gene lookup returns CDR1 SGHRS and CDR2 YFSETQ. Trimming shortened V by 0 bases and J by 4 bases, and 16 bases separated the two germline ends. The CDR3 sequence: CASSLGVWSGRETQYF. For the CDR3, the DNA is TGCGCCAGCAGCTTGGGCGTTTGGAGCGGGCGAGAGACCCAGTACTTC.

This chain uses TRBV7-3 with TRBJ2-3; weak D call: TRBD2 (6 bases). CDR3 length: 13 residues. Germline lookup yields CDR1 SGHTA and CDR2 FQGTGA. V was clipped by 5 bases and J by 6 bases, with 12 bases between them. CDR3 sequence (DNA): TGTGCCAGCAGCACGACTAGATTGGATACGCAGTATTTT. This translates into CASSTTRLDTQYF.

The chain combines TRBV5-1 with TRBJ2-5; 9 bases line up with TRBD2. The ends lost 0 bases at V and 5 bases at J; junction bases unmatched: 11. This CDR3 has 17 residues. The germline V gene encodes CDR1 SGHRS and CDR2 YFSETQ. Here the CDR3 DNA reads TGCGCCAGCAGCTTGGGTCTAGCGGGGCTAACGGGGGAGACCCAGTACTTC. Translating it yields CASSLGLAGLTGETQYF.

Regarding this clone: One junction end disagrees with the germline gene, perhaps due to a read error. The genes are TRBV7-9 and TRBJ1-2; D is ambiguous. This CDR3 comprises 12 residues. From germline, CDR1 is SEHNR and CDR2 FQNEAQ (reference sequence). The CDR3 bases are TGTTCCAGCAGCGCGGGTCTCTATGGCTACACCTTC. It codes for CSSSAGLYGYTF.

Only a few counts were recorded for this clone. The chain links TRBV21-1 to TRBJ2-7; TRBD2 was called by the table and not checked on the DNA. TRBV21-1 is shown as a pseudogene. CDR3 length: 15 residues. CDR3 protein: CASPRRGAGSYEQYF. The CDR3 DNA is TGTGCCAGCCCCAGGCGGGGGGCTGGGTCCTACGAGCAGTACTTC.

V is TRBV15 and J is TRBJ2-5; possible D gene TRBD1, 5 bases. V lost 1 base, J lost 5 bases, and 11 bases lay in between. Germline V CDR1 and CDR2: LNHNV, YYDKDF (reference sequence). The CDR3 spans 14 residues. Written as DNA, the CDR3 is TGTGCCACCAGCAGAGGGGGCCCCAGGGAGACCCAGTACTTC. This translates into CATSRGGPRETQYF. Full variable domain (missing parts from reference TRBV15 and TRBJ2-5): DAMVIQNPRYQVTQFGKPVTLSCSQTLNHNVMYWYQQKSSQAPKLLFHYYDKDFNNEADTPDNFQSRRPNTSFCFLDIRSPGLGDTAMYLCATSRGGPRETQYFGPGTRLLVL.